The clone carrying this T cell receptor beta chain is a singleton in its sample. The germline V gene has CDR1 SEHNR and CDR2 FQNEAQ (reference sequence). The CDR3 is 15 amino acids. V was pared by 3 bases and J by 5 bases, with 4 bases of the junction left unmatched. The entry originates in a study of Ad26.COV2.S vaccination and SARS-CoV-2 variants. The overall study: The COV1001 Ad26.COV2.S trial arm included the donor. Once, or twice with 56 days between doses, Ad26.COV2.S was given intramuscularly.

Profiled with immunoSEQ multiplex PCR; TCRdb holds only in-frame clones, not every one. Of about 250,000 clones detected, about 83% appear once; the ten largest clones hold 2.9%. Noted treatment: about 20 received Ad26.COV2.S at low or high dose, single or two shots; several received placebo; per-sample allocation not given. Sample collection was performed on day 63 after the first vaccine or placebo injection. Based in Boston, the donor was an adult of 18-55 years. Spike of the Wuhan-strain SARS-CoV-2 was expressed by an Ad26 vector, which formed the vaccine. This TCR derives from a person between 18 and 59 years old who received the Ad26.COV2.S COVID-19 vaccine or a placebo. The sample was peripheral blood, taken in a trial of Ad26.COV2.S vaccine versus placebo. This chain connects TRBV7-9 to TRBJ2-1, with 10 nucleotides matching TRBD2. The CDR3 protein is CASSLSGGAHNEQFF. The CDR3 DNA is TGTGCCAGCAGCTTGAGCGGGGGGGCCCACAATGAGCAGTTCTTC.